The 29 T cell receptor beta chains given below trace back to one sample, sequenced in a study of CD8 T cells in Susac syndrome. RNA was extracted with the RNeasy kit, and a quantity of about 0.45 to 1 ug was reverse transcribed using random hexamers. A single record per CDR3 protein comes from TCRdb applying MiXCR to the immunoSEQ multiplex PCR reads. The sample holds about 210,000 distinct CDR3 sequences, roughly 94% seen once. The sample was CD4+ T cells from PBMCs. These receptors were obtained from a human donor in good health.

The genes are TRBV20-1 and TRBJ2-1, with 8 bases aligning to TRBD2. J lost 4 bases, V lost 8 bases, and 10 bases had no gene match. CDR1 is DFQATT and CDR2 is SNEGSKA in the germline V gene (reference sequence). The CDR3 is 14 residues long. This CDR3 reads CSPKGLDLYNEQFF. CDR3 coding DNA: TGCAGTCCCAAGGGACTAGATCTATACAATGAGCAGTTCTTC.

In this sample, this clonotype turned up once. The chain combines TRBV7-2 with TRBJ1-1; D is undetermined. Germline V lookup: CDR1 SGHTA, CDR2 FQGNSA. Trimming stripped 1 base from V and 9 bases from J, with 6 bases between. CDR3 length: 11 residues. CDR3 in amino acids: CASSLGPKAFF. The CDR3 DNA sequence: TGTGCCAGCAGCTTAGGTCCTAAAGCTTTCTTT.

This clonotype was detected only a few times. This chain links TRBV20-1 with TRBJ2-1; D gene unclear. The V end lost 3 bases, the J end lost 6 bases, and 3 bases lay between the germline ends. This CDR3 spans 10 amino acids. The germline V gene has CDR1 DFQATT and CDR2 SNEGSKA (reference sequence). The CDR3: CSASFNEQFF. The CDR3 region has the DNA TGCAGTGCTAGTTTCAATGAGCAGTTCTTC.

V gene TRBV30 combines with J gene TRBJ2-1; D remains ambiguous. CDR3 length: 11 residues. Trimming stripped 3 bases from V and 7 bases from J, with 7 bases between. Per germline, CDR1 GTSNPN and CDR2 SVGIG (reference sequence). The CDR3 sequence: CAWSFDNEQFF. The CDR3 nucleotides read TGTGCCTGGAGCTTCGATAATGAGCAGTTCTTC. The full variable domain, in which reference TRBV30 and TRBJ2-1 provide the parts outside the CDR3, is SQTIHQWPATLVQPVGSPLSLECTVEGTSNPNLYWYRQAAGRGLQLLFYSVGIGQISSEVPQNLSASRPQDRQFILSSKKLLLSDSGFYLCAWSFDNEQFFGPGTRLTVL.

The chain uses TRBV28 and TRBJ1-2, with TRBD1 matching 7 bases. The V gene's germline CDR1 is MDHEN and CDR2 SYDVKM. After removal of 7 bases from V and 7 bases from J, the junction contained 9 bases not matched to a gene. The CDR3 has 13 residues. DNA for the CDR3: TGTGCCAGCACTGGAGGGGGCGCGTTTGGCTACACCTTC. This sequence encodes CASTGGGAFGYTF.

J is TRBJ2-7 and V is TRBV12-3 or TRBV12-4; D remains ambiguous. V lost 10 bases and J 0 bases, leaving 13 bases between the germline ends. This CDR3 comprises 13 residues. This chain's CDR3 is CATSAYDSYEQYF. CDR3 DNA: TGTGCCACTTCAGCCTACGACTCCTACGAGCAGTACTTC.

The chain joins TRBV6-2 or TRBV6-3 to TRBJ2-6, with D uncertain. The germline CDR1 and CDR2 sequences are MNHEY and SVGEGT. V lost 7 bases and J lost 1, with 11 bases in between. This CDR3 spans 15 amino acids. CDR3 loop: CASISQLSGANVLTF. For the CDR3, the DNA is TGTGCCAGCATAAGTCAACTATCTGGGGCCAACGTCCTGACTTTC.

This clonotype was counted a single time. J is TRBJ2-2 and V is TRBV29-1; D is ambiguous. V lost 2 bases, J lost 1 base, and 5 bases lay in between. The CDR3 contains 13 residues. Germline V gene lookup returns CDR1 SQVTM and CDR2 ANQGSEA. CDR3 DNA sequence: TGCAGCGTTGAACAAGGGAACACCGGGGAGCTGTTTTTT. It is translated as CSVEQGNTGELFF.

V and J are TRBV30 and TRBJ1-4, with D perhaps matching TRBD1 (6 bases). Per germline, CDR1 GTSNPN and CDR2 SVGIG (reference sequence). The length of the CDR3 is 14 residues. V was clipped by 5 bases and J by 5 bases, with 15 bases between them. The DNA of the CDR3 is TGTGCCTGGGGCCTAGGACAGCTAAATGAAAAACTGTTTTTT. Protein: CAWGLGQLNEKLFF.

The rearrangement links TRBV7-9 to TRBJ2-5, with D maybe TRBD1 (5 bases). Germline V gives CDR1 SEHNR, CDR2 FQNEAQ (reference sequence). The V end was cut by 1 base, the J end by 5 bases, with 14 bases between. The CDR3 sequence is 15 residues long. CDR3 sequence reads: CASSLGQYAPETQYF. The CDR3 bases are TGTGCCAGCAGCTTAGGACAGTATGCTCCGGAGACCCAGTACTTC. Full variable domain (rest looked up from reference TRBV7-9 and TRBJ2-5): DTGVSQNPRHKITKRGQNVTFRCDPISEHNRLYWYRQTLGQGPEFLTYFQNEAQLEKSRLLSDRFSAERPKGSFSTLEIQRTEQGDSAMYLCASSLGQYAPETQYFGPGTRLLVL.

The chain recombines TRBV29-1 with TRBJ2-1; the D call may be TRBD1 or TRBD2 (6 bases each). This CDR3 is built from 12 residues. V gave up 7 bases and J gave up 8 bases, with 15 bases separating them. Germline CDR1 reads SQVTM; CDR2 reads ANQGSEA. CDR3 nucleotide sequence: TGCAGCGCCCTAGTGGGGGGCCATGAGCAGTTCTTC. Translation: CSALVGGHEQFF.

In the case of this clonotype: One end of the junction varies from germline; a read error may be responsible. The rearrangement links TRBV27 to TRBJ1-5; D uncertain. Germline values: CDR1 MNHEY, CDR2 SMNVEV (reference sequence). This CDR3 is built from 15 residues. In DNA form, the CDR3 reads TGTGCCAGCAGTATATCGGGTACCCGCAATCAGCCCCAGCATTTT. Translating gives CASSISGTRNQPQHF.

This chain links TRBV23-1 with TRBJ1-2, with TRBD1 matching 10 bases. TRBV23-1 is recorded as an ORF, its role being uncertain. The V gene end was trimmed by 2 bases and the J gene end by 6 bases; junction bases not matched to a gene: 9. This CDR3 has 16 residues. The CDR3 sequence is CASSQATDRGLDGYTF. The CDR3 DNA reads TGCGCCAGCAGTCAAGCTACCGACAGGGGGCTGGATGGCTACACCTTC.

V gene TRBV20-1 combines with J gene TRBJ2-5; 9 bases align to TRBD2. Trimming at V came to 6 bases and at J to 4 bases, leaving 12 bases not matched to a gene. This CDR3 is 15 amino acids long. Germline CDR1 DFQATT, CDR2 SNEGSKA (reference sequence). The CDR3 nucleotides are TGCAGTGCCGTCGAGGCGGCGGGAGGGTTAGAGACCCAGTACTTC. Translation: CSAVEAAGGLETQYF.

CDR3 loop: CASSRPGANTGELFF. For the CDR3, the DNA is TGTGCCAGCAGCCGCCCAGGAGCGAACACCGGGGAGCTGTTTTTT. J is TRBJ2-2 and V is TRBV7-6; D uncertain. Trimming cost V 5 bases and J 0 bases, with 10 bases left between them. CDR1 is SGHVS, CDR2 FNYEAQ, per germline. The CDR3 loop spans 15 amino acids.

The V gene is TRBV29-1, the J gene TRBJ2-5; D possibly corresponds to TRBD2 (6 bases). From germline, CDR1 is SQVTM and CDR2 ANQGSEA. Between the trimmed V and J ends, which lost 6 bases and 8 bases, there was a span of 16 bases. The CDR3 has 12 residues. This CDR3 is CSVTGGGQTQYF. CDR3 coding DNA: TGCAGCGTCACCGGGGGTGGGCAAACCCAGTACTTC.

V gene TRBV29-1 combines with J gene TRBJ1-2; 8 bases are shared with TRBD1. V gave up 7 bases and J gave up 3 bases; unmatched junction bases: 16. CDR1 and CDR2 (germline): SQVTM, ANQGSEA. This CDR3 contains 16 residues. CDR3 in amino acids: CSALAGGAGRHYGYTF. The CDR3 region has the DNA TGCAGCGCTCTTGCAGGGGGCGCGGGCCGCCACTATGGCTACACCTTC.

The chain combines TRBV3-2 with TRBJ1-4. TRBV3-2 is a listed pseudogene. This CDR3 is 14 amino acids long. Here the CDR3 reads CASSRQGVNEKLFF. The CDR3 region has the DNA TGTGCCAGCAGCCGGCAGGGCGTTAATGAAAAACTGTTTTTT.

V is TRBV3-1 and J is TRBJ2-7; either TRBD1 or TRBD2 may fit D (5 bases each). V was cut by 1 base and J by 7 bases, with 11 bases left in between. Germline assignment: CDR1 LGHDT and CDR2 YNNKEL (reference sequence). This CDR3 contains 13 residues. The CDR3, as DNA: TGTGCCAGCAGCCAAGCAGGCAGGGAGGAGCAGTACGTC. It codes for CASSQAGREEQYV.

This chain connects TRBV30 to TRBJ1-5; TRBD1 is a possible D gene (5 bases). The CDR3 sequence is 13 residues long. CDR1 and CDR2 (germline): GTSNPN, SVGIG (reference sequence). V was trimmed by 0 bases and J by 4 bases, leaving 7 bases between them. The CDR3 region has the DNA TGTGCCTGGAGTGTGAACAGGAATCAGCCCCAGCATTTT. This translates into CAWSVNRNQPQHF.

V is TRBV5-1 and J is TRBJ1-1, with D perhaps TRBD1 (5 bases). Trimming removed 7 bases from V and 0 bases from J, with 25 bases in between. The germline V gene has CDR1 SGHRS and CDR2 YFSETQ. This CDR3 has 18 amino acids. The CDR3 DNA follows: TGCGCCAGCTCCCTCGGGTCCGGGACGGCATCCATGAACACTGAAGCTTTCTTT. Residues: CASSLGSGTASMNTEAFF.

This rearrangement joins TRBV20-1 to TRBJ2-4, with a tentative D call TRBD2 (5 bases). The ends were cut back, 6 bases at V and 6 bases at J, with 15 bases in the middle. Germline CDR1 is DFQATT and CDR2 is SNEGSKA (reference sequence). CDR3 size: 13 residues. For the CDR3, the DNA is TGCAGTGCGGACCGCGTGGCGGGAAACATTCAGTACTTC. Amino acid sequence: CSADRVAGNIQYF.

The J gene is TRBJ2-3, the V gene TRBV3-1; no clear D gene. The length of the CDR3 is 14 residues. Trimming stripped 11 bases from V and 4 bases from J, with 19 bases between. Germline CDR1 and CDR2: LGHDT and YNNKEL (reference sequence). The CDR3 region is CAVNSAGPSDTQYF. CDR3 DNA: TGTGCCGTCAACAGCGCAGGCCCTTCAGATACGCAGTATTTT.

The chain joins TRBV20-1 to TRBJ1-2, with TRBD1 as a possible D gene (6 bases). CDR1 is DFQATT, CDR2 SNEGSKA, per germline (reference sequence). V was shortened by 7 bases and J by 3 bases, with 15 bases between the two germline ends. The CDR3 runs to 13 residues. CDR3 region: CSGGAPGDYGYTF. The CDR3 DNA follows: TGCAGTGGGGGGGCCCCAGGGGACTATGGCTACACCTTC.

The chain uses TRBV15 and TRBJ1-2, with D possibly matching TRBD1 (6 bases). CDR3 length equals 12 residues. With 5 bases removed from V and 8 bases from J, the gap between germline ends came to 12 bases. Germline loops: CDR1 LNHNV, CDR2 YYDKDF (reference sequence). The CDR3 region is CATSLGGPGYTF. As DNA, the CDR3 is TGTGCCACCAGCTTGGGGGGGCCCGGCTACACCTTC. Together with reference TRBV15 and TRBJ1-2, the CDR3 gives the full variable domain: DAMVIQNPRYQVTQFGKPVTLSCSQTLNHNVMYWYQQKSSQAPKLLFHYYDKDFNNEADTPDNFQSRRPNTSFCFLDIRSPGLGDTAMYLCATSLGGPGYTFGSGTRLTVV.

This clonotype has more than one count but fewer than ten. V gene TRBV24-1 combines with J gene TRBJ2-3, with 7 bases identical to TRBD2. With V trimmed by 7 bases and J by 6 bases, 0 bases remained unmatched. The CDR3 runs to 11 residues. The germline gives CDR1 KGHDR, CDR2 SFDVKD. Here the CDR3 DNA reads TGTGCCACCAGGCGGGGGGATACGCAGTATTTT. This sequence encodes CATRRGDTQYF.

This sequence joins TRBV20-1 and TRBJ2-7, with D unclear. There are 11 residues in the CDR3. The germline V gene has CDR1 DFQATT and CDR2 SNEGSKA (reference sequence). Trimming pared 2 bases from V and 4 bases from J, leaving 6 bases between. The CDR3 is CSARHAYEQYF. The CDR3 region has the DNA TGCAGTGCTAGACATGCTTACGAGCAGTACTTC.

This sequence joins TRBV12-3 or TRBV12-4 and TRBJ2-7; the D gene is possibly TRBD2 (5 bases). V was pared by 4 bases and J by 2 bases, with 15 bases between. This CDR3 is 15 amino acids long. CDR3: CASSSGSGVTYEQYF. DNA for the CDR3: TGTGCCAGCAGTTCGGGGAGTGGGGTTACCTACGAGCAGTACTTC.

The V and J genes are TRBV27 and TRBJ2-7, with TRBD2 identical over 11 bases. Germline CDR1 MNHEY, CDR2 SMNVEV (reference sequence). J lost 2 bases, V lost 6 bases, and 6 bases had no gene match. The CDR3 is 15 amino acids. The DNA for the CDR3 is TGTGCCAGCAGCTTGACTAGCGGGAACACCTACGAGCAGTACGTC. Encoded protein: CASSLTSGNTYEQYV.